These 7 T cell receptor beta chains share one sample of origin, sequenced in a study of blood T cell repertoires in COVID-19. Measured with immunoSEQ multiplex PCR; TCRdb has only the in-frame clones, and not every one. Of approximately 220,000 clones in the sample, 83% were seen once. The specimen was PBMCs or T cells enriched from blood (not recorded which). These receptors came from a woman aged 50 to 60 who had been exposed to COVID-19.

The chain joins TRBV5-6 to TRBJ2-7, with 8 nucleotides matching TRBD1. The V gene's germline CDR1 is SGHDT and CDR2 YYEEEE. This CDR3 contains 15 residues. V dropped 0 bases and J dropped 1; count of bases not matched to a gene: 3. The CDR3 coding sequence is TGTGCCAGCAGCTTGGAGGACAGGGAATCCTACGAGCAGTACTTC. As protein: CASSLEDRESYEQYF.

Here the CDR3 DNA reads TGCGCCAGCAGCCAAGCGACAGGGGTATCTGGCTACACCTTC. This translates into CASSQATGVSGYTF. The gene calls are TRBV4-1 and TRBJ1-2; TRBD1 agrees at 8 bases. The CDR3 extends over 14 amino acids. Per germline, CDR1 MGHRA and CDR2 YSYEKL. The trim removed 1 base at V and 7 bases at J, leaving 5 bases unmatched.

The chain combines TRBV6-5 with TRBJ1-1; 8 nucleotides line up with TRBD1. This CDR3 contains 14 residues. Germline CDR1 and CDR2: MNHEY and SVGAGI. Trimming at V came to 6 bases and at J to 3 bases, leaving 6 bases not matched to a gene. The CDR3 sequence: CASSRDRKDTEAFF. For the CDR3, the DNA is TGTGCCAGCAGCAGGGACAGGAAGGACACTGAAGCTTTCTTT.

This clone was seen just once. The chain combines TRBV28 with TRBJ1-1; no clear D gene. CDR1 is MDHEN, CDR2 SYDVKM, per germline. The V end lost 7 bases, the J end lost 6 bases, and 36 bases lay between the germline ends. CDR3 length: 20 amino acids. The CDR3: CASTSITGINDGINGPEAFF. CDR3 in DNA: TGTGCCAGCACCAGCATAACGGGGATAAACGACGGAATAAACGGCCCTGAAGCTTTCTTT.

This sequence joins TRBV19 and TRBJ1-5, with TRBD1 as a possible D gene (5 bases). Trimming pared 4 bases from V and 7 bases from J, leaving 23 bases between. CDR1 and CDR2 from the germline V gene are LNHDA and SQIVND (reference sequence). The length of the CDR3 is 17 residues. The CDR3 DNA follows: TGTGCCAGTAGTACCCCTTTCGGCGGATCTCGGACACAGCCCCAGCATTTT. Translated, it gives CASSTPFGGSRTQPQHF.

The chain uses TRBV9 and TRBJ1-1; the D gene is possibly TRBD1 (5 bases). From germline, CDR1 is SGDLS and CDR2 YYNGEE. The CDR3 runs to 17 residues. V lost 4 bases, J lost 2 bases, and 21 bases lay in between. This CDR3 is CASSSREGSIPNTEAFF. The CDR3 DNA reads as TGTGCCAGCAGCTCCCGGGAGGGGTCTATACCTAACACTGAAGCTTTCTTT.

CDR3 DNA: TGTGCCAGCAGGGAGGGACAGGGAAATTGGGGGGAGCTGTTTTTT. Translation gives CASREGQGNWGELFF. The chain recombines TRBV6-5 with TRBJ2-2, with 9 bases lining up with TRBD1. Germline-derived CDR1 and CDR2 are MNHEY and SVGAGI. CDR3 size: 15 residues. The J segment lost 8 bases and the V segment lost 6 bases, leaving 10 bases of the junction unmatched.